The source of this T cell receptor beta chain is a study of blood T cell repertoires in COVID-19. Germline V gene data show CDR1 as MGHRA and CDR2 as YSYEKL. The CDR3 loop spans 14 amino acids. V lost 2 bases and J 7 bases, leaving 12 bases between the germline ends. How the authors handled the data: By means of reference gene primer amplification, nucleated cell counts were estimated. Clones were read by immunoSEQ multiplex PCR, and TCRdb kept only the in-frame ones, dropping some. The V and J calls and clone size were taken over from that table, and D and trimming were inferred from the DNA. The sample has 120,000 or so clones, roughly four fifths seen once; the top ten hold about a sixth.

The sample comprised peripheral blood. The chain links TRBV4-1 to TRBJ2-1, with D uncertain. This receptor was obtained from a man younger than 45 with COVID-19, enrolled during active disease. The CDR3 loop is CASSQHPQENEQFF. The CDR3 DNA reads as TGCGCCAGCAGCCAACACCCCCAGGAAAATGAGCAGTTCTTC.